Sequencing of this T cell receptor (beta chain) was carried out in a study of T-cell reconstitution after alpha-beta-depleted transplantation in children. Many counts were recorded for this clonotype. Its antigen is currently unknown. Unique molecular identifiers were built into the TCRbeta library. Each CDR3 protein gets one entry after TCRdb re-called the PCR reads with MiXCR. There are about 70,000 distinct CDR3 sequences in the sample; around 9.9% occur only once, and approximately 13% lies in the top ten. Germline values: CDR1 SGDLS, CDR2 YYNGEE. There are 16 residues in the CDR3. The V gene end was trimmed by 1 base and the J gene end by 5 bases; junction bases not matched to a gene: 11. The study, taken as a whole, reports: Where some patients showed high TCRbeta diversity at day 60, it came from recipient T cells and thymic progenitors that had survived.

The specimen comprised PBMCs, sampled before TCRalphabeta/CD19-depleted stem cell transplant. The chain recombines TRBV9 with TRBJ1-1; TRBD1 matches 7 bases. The receptor comes from a boy aged 10-17 years with acute myeloid leukemia, due to receive a stem cell transplant. The CDR3 DNA is TGTGCCAGCAGCGTACATCAAGGGGGCGTAGGGACTGAAGCTTTCTTT. Protein product: CASSVHQGGVGTEAFF.